These 32 T cell receptor beta chains were sequenced from one sample in a study of T cell repertoires in ileal Crohn's disease. Method: immunoSEQ multiplex PCR; TCRdb's copy keeps in-frame clones and lacks some. Found here are tens of thousands of clones, roughly 89% of them singletons; the top ten hold roughly 1.9%. Noted time point: neoterminal ileum biopsy at postoperative endoscopy, about 6 months after surgery. The sample consisted of ileal tissue. These receptors came from an adult with Crohn's disease.

This rearrangement joins TRBV7-9 to TRBJ2-1; the match to TRBD1 covers 10 bases. This CDR3 comprises 13 residues. J lost 15 bases, V lost 5 bases, and 10 bases had no gene match. Germline V gives CDR1 SEHNR, CDR2 FQNEAQ (reference sequence). The CDR3 DNA reads TGTGCCAGCAGCCCCCTCGACAGGGGGCAGGGGTTCTTC. Protein product: CASSPLDRGQGFF. The whole variable domain, filled in from reference TRBV7-9 and TRBJ2-1, reads DTGVSQNPRHKITKRGQNVTFRCDPISEHNRLYWYRQTLGQGPEFLTYFQNEAQLEKSRLLSDRFSAERPKGSFSTLEIQRTEQGDSAMYLCASSPLDRGQGFFGPGTRLTVL.

The chain couples TRBV18 to TRBJ1-1; D gene unclear. The germline gives CDR1 KGHSH, CDR2 LQKENI. The CDR3 covers 14 residues. The germline V and J ends were trimmed by 3 bases and 0 bases, with 8 bases remaining between them. The CDR3 protein is CASSPAVLNTEAFF. The CDR3, as DNA: TGTGCCAGCTCACCCGCGGTCTTGAACACTGAAGCTTTCTTT.

The chain employs TRBV7-2 and TRBJ1-2; 10 bases line up with TRBD1. This CDR3 has 13 amino acids. Germline CDR1 is SGHTA and CDR2 is FQGNSA. Germline trimming cut 8 bases from V and 4 bases from J; bases unmatched to any gene: 4. The CDR3 coding sequence is TGTGCCAGCGGGACAGGGGCCCTCTATGGCTACACCTTC. Protein sequence: CASGTGALYGYTF.

The gene calls are TRBV7-2 and TRBJ2-7; 7 positions agree with TRBD1. Germline loops: CDR1 SGHTA, CDR2 FQGNSA. This CDR3 comprises 13 residues. Trimming cost V 2 bases and J 5 bases; bases outside gene matches: 3. In nucleotides, the CDR3 is TGTGCCAGCAGCTTACGACAGGGCAACGAGCAGTACTTC. Protein sequence: CASSLRQGNEQYF.

The rearrangement links TRBV6-5 to TRBJ2-2; no reliable D call. The V and J ends lost 0 bases and 2 bases respectively, with 7 bases between them. From germline, CDR1 is MNHEY and CDR2 SVGAGI. The CDR3 sequence is 15 residues long. CDR3 sequence (DNA): TGTGCCAGCAGTTACTCGACTGGAAACACCGGGGAGCTGTTTTTT. Its protein is CASSYSTGNTGELFF.

CDR3 protein: CASSPFGAGTNEKLFF. The CDR3 DNA sequence: TGTGCCAGCTCACCATTCGGTGCGGGAACTAATGAAAAACTGTTTTTT. J is TRBJ1-4 and V is TRBV18; D remains ambiguous. V lost 2 bases to trimming and J lost 1 base, with 11 bases between them. The CDR3 is made up of 16 amino acids. CDR1 is KGHSH, CDR2 LQKENI, per germline.

This clone was seen only once. V gene TRBV29-1 combines with J gene TRBJ1-1; 9 nucleotides line up with TRBD1. After removal of 2 bases from V and 5 bases from J, the junction contained 18 bases not matched to a gene. Germline-derived CDR1 and CDR2 are SQVTM and ANQGSEA. The CDR3 has 18 residues. The CDR3, as DNA: TGCAGCGTTGAATTTCTTGTGGCTACAGGGGGCGCGGGGACTGAAGCTTTCTTT. Translation: CSVEFLVATGGAGTEAFF.

V is TRBV5-1 and J is TRBJ1-1; D call uncertain. Trimming removed 0 bases from V and 8 bases from J, with 14 bases in between. The germline V gene encodes CDR1 SGHRS and CDR2 YFSETQ. This CDR3 has 14 residues. The chain's CDR3 is CASSLDLLAREAFF. The CDR3 DNA sequence: TGCGCCAGCAGCTTGGATTTGTTGGCCAGAGAAGCTTTCTTT.

The chain employs TRBV12-5 and TRBJ1-1; 10 bases align to TRBD1. Germline V gives CDR1 LGHNT, CDR2 FRNRAP. Unmatched junction bases numbered 3, after V lost 5 bases and J lost 0 bases. The CDR3 contains 15 residues. In DNA form, the CDR3 reads TGTGCTAGTGGTCCCGGACAGGGGGTGAACACTGAAGCTTTCTTT. Amino acid sequence: CASGPGQGVNTEAFF.

This chain uses TRBV25-1 with TRBJ1-1; 8 bases map to TRBD1. Germline-derived CDR1 and CDR2 are MGHDK and SYGVNS. Trimming at V came to 5 bases and at J to 11 bases, leaving 13 bases not matched to a gene. This CDR3 spans 14 amino acids. Here the CDR3 DNA reads TGTGCCAGCAGTACGCGGACAGGGTTTCTTAGGGCTTTCTTT. This sequence encodes CASSTRTGFLRAFF.

J is TRBJ2-1 and V is TRBV7-2, with TRBD2 matching over 7 bases. Germline loops: CDR1 SGHTA, CDR2 FQGNSA. Trimming removed 1 base from V and 5 bases from J; junction bases left unmatched: 8. The CDR3 length is 16 residues. The chain's CDR3 is CASSLGSLAFHNEQFF. DNA for the CDR3: TGTGCCAGCAGCTTAGGTTCACTAGCGTTTCACAATGAGCAGTTCTTC. The full variable domain, completed using reference TRBV7-2 and TRBJ2-1, is GAGVSQSPSNKVTEKGKDVELRCDPISGHTALYWYRQSLGQGLEFLIYFQGNSAPDKSGLPSDRFSAERTGGSVSTLTIQRTQQEDSAVYLCASSLGSLAFHNEQFFGPGTRLTVL.

The chain carries TRBV6-5 and TRBJ1-2, with 8 positions matching TRBD1. Germline V gene data show CDR1 as MNHEY and CDR2 as SVGAGI. This CDR3 has 14 amino acids. V was clipped by 6 bases and J by 0 bases; unmatched bases: 3. The DNA of the CDR3 is TGTGCCAGCAGGATGACAGGGGCTAACTATGGCTACACCTTC. It specifies CASRMTGANYGYTF.

The gene calls are TRBV7-2 and TRBJ2-7; tentatively, D is TRBD1 (6 bases). Germline V gene lookup returns CDR1 SGHTA and CDR2 FQGNSA. V was cut by 1 base and J by 3 bases, with 10 bases left in between. The CDR3 runs to 14 residues. CDR3 region: CASSLEGTFYEQYV. The CDR3 nucleotides read TGTGCCAGCAGCTTAGAGGGGACATTCTACGAGCAGTACGTC.

This clone was seen a single time. The junction departs from germline at one end; a sequencing error may be responsible. This chain connects TRBV11-3 to TRBJ2-1, with D maybe TRBD2 (6 bases). Germline CDR1 SGHNT, CDR2 YENEEA. This CDR3 contains 13 residues. The CDR3 spells CASSWDSHNEQFF. The DNA of the CDR3 is TGTGCCAGCAGCTGGGACTCCCACAATGAGCAGTTCTTC.

The V and J genes are TRBV28 and TRBJ1-6, with D unresolved. Trimming left V 2 bases short and J 7 bases short, with 9 bases between. From germline, CDR1 is MDHEN and CDR2 SYDVKM. The length of the CDR3 is 14 residues. CDR3 loop: CASSLARPNSPLHF. The CDR3 DNA follows: TGTGCCAGCAGTTTAGCCAGGCCAAATTCACCCCTCCACTTT.

The chain recombines TRBV7-6 with TRBJ1-2, with D perhaps TRBD1 (6 bases). Per the germline V gene, CDR1 is SGHVS and CDR2 is FNYEAQ. The CDR3 is 16 residues long. V was clipped by 5 bases and J by 0 bases, with 16 bases between them. The CDR3 DNA reads TGTGCCAGCAGCGAAACGACAGGACTCACTAACTATGGCTACACCTTC. It specifies CASSETTGLTNYGYTF.

The chain has TRBV19 and TRBJ1-1, with a weak D call TRBD1 (5 bases). Trimming left V 6 bases short and J 5 bases short, with 13 bases between. This CDR3 comprises 13 residues. CDR1 is LNHDA, CDR2 SQIVND, per germline (reference sequence). Written as DNA, the CDR3 is TGTGCCAGTAGCGGAGGGGCGCAGACTGAAGCTTTCTTT. This gives the protein CASSGGAQTEAFF.

The chain combines TRBV4-2 with TRBJ2-1, with TRBD2 identical over 11 bases. The CDR3 runs to 17 residues. Germline loops: CDR1 LGHNA, CDR2 YNFKEQ. Trimming at V came to 5 bases and at J to 0 bases, leaving 6 bases not matched to a gene. CDR3 region: CASSYMGLAASYNEQFF. CDR3 in DNA: TGTGCCAGCAGCTACATGGGACTAGCGGCCTCCTACAATGAGCAGTTCTTC.

The rearrangement links TRBV2 to TRBJ2-7; unclear D gene. V was cut by 7 bases and J by 6 bases, with 10 bases left in between. CDR3 length: 11 amino acids. In germline, CDR1 is SNHLY, CDR2 FYNNEI. The CDR3 is CASTQASEQYF. CDR3 bases: TGTGCCAGCACCCAAGCATCCGAGCAGTACTTC.

The gene calls are TRBV5-1 and TRBJ1-4, with a possible D match to TRBD1 (5 bases). From germline, CDR1 is SGHRS and CDR2 YFSETQ. This CDR3 spans 13 amino acids. Trimming took off 4 bases at V and 7 bases at J, with 11 bases between the two ends. Written as DNA, the CDR3 is TGCGCCAGCAGCGCGGGACTTTCTGAAAAACTGTTTTTT. Amino acid sequence: CASSAGLSEKLFF.

The J gene is TRBJ2-7, the V gene TRBV28; TRBD1 agrees at 12 bases. The germline gives CDR1 MDHEN, CDR2 SYDVKM. V lost 5 bases and J lost 5; bases outside the gene matches: 7. CDR3 size: 15 residues. CDR3: CASSGRDRGRDEQYF. The CDR3 region has the DNA TGTGCCAGCAGTGGCCGGGACAGGGGGCGCGACGAGCAGTACTTC.

The chain has TRBV30 and TRBJ2-6; possible D gene TRBD2, 5 bases. Per germline, CDR1 GTSNPN and CDR2 SVGIG (reference sequence). This CDR3 is built from 17 residues. V lost 2 bases and J lost 0, with 14 bases in between. CDR3 sequence: CAWSNEGKISGANVLTF. In DNA, the CDR3 is TGTGCCTGGAGTAATGAGGGAAAAATCTCTGGGGCCAACGTCCTGACTTTC.

In its sample, this clone was seen once. The CDR3 DNA sequence: TGTGCCGGCACGGGGACTAGCGGGAGCCCGATCTACTTC. This encodes CAGTGTSGSPIYF. This chain uses TRBV6-6 with TRBJ2-7; 14 bases map to TRBD2. V trimming: 11 bases; J trimming: 13 bases; junction bases outside the gene matches: 13. The germline V gene has CDR1 MNHNY and CDR2 SVGAGI (reference sequence). The CDR3 extends over 13 amino acids.

V and J are TRBV30 and TRBJ1-3; D gene ambiguous. CDR1 is GTSNPN, CDR2 SVGIG, per germline (reference sequence). Trimming pared 2 bases from V and 1 base from J, leaving 6 bases between. This CDR3 region has 13 residues. The CDR3 DNA reads as TGTGCCTGGAGTACCGGTTCTGGAAACACCATATATTTT. Protein: CAWSTGSGNTIYF.

The genes are TRBV5-1 and TRBJ2-1; possible D gene TRBD1, 6 bases. The CDR3 contains 16 residues. CDR1 is SGHRS, CDR2 YFSETQ, per germline. Trimming stripped 0 bases from V and 9 bases from J, with 19 bases between. The CDR3 DNA is TGCGCCAGCAGCTTGGGGAACAGGGCAGGTGGGTCTGAGCAGTTCTTC. Its protein is CASSLGNRAGGSEQFF. The full variable domain, its missing parts supplied by reference TRBV5-1 and TRBJ2-1, is KAGVTQTPRYLIKTRGQQVTLSCSPISGHRSVSWYQQTPGQGLQFLFEYFSETQRNKGNFPGRFSGRQFSNSRSEMNVSTLELGDSALYLCASSLGNRAGGSEQFFGPGTRLTVL.

The sample holds one count of this clone. The chain is built from TRBV10-1 and TRBJ1-5; maybe TRBD1 (5 bases). CDR1 WNHNN and CDR2 SYGVQD come from the germline V gene (reference sequence). This CDR3 spans 14 amino acids. Deletions cut 3 bases from V and 7 bases from J, with 13 bases between. CDR3 nucleotides: TGCGCCAGCAGTGATGGGGCTTTGGGGCAGCCCCAGCATTTT. It yields the protein CASSDGALGQPQHF.

This sequence joins TRBV5-1 and TRBJ2-7, with D possibly being TRBD2 (5 bases). The germline V and J ends were trimmed by 0 bases and 3 bases, with 10 bases remaining between them. This CDR3 has 14 residues. The germline CDR1 and CDR2 sequences are SGHRS and YFSETQ. The CDR3 loop is CASSLAAGLYEQYV. CDR3 nucleotides: TGCGCCAGCAGCTTGGCCGCGGGCCTCTACGAGCAGTACGTC.

The V gene is TRBV4-3, the J gene TRBJ2-7; D gene uncertain. The CDR3 totals 18 residues. Germline V gene data show CDR1 as LGHNA and CDR2 as YSLEER. V was shortened by 1 base and J by 0 bases, with 19 bases between the two germline ends. DNA of the CDR3: TGCGCCAGCAGCCAAGCCCGAAACCTCTATACTTCCTCCTACGAGCAGTACTTC. It specifies CASSQARNLYTSSYEQYF.

The CDR3 DNA follows: TGTGCCAGCAGCGTAGAAACCCGACAGGCCATATATTTT. Translated: CASSVETRQAIYF. The V call is TRBV9, the J call TRBJ1-3; a weak D match, TRBD1 (6 bases). The CDR3 length is 13 residues. The germline CDR1 and CDR2 sequences are SGDLS and YYNGEE. The ends were cut back, 0 bases at V and 11 bases at J, with 12 bases in the middle. Drawing the rest from reference TRBV9 and TRBJ1-3, the complete variable domain is DSGVTQTPKHLITATGQRVTLRCSPRSGDLSVYWYQQSLDQGLQFLIQYYNGEERAKGNILERFSAQQFPDLHSELNLSSLELGDSALYFCASSVETRQAIYFGEGSWLTVV.

This rearrangement joins TRBV7-6 to TRBJ2-1; 9 bases match TRBD1. This CDR3 is built from 15 residues. Trimming removed 1 base from V and 6 bases from J; junction bases left unmatched: 4. Germline lookup yields CDR1 SGHVS and CDR2 FNYEAQ. This CDR3 is CASSLEGTGPNEQFF. CDR3 bases: TGTGCCAGCAGCTTAGAGGGGACAGGGCCCAATGAGCAGTTCTTC.

This clone was recorded only once. The V and J genes are TRBV19 and TRBJ2-7; weak D call: TRBD1 (7 bases). The CDR3 is 14 amino acids. Looked up from germline, CDR1 is LNHDA and CDR2 is SQIVND (reference sequence). Trimming took 6 bases from V and 2 from J, leaving 14 bases between them. CDR3 region: CASSRGTAAYEQYF. The CDR3, as DNA: TGTGCCAGTAGCCGCGGGACAGCAGCCTACGAGCAGTACTTC.

This clone was detected only a few times. This chain uses TRBV7-6 with TRBJ1-2; 9 bases fit TRBD1. V was pared by 1 base and J by 2 bases, with 8 bases of the junction left unmatched. The V gene's germline CDR1 is SGHVS and CDR2 FNYEAQ. CDR3 length: 17 residues. CDR3 in amino acids: CASSLGVWTGVNYGYTF. The DNA for the CDR3 is TGTGCCAGCAGCTTAGGGGTGTGGACAGGGGTAAACTATGGCTACACCTTC.